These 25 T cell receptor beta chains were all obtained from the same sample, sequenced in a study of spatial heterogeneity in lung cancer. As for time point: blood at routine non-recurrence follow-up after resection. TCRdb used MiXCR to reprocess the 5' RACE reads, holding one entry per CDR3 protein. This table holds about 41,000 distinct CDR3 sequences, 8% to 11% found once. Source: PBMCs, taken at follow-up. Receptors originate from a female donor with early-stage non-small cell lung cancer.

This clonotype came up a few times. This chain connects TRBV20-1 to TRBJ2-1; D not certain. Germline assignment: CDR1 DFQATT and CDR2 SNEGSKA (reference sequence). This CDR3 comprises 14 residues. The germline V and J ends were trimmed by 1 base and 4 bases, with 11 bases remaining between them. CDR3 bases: TGCAGTGCTAGAGGTCCCAGAACTTACAATGAGCAGTTCTTC. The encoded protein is CSARGPRTYNEQFF.

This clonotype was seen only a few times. The CDR3 region has the DNA TGTGCCACCAGTGATCACGGGACAGGGGGCGGAGGGACCGGGGAGCTGTTTTTT. Translating it yields CATSDHGTGGGGTGELFF. This sequence joins TRBV24-1 and TRBJ2-2, with TRBD1 matching over 12 bases. The CDR3 is made up of 18 amino acids. Germline CDR1 is KGHDR and CDR2 is SFDVKD. J was trimmed by 5 bases and V by 3 bases; bases with no gene match: 9.

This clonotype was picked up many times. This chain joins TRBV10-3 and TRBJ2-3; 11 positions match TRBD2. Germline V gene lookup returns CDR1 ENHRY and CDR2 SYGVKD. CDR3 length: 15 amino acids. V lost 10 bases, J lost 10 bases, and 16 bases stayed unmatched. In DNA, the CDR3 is TGTGCCACCCTTAGCGGGGGGGCCTCGTTGAGAGCGCAGTATTTT. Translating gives CATLSGGASLRAQYF.

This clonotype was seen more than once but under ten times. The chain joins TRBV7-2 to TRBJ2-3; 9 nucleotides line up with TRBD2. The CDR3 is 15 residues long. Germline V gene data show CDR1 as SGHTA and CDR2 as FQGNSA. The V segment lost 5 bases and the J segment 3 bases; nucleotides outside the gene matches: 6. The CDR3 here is CASSRGGAGTDTQYF. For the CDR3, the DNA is TGTGCCAGCAGCCGCGGGGGGGCCGGTACAGATACGCAGTATTTT.

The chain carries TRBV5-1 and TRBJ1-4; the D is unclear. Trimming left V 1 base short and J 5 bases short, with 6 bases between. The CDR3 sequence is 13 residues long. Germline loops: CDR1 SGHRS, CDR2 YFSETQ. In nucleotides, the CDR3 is TGCGCCAGCAGCTTGCCATCGAATGAAAAACTGTTTTTT. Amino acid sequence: CASSLPSNEKLFF.

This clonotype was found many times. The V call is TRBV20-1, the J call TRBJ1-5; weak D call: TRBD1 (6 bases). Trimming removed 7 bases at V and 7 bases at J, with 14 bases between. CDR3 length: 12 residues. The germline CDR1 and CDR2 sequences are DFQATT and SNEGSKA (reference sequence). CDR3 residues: CSGGGARQPQHF. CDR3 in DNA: TGCAGTGGAGGGGGGGCACGGCAGCCCCAGCATTTT.

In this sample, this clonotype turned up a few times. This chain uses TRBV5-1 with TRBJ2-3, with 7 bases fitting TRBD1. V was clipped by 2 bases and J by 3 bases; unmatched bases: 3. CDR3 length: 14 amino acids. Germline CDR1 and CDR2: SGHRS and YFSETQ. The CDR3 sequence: CASSFQGQTDTQYF. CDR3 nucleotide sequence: TGCGCCAGCAGCTTCCAGGGACAGACAGATACGCAGTATTTT.

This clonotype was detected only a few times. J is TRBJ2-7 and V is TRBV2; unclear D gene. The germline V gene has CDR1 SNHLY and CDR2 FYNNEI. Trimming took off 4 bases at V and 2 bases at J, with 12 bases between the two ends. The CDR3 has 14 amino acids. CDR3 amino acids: CASSVGPPAYEQYF. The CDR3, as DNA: TGTGCCAGCAGTGTCGGGCCCCCTGCCTACGAGCAGTACTTC.

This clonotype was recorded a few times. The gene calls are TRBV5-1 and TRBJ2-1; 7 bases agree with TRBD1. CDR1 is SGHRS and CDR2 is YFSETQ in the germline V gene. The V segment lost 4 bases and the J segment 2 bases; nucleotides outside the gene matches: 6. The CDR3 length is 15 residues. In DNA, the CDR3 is TGCGCCAGCAGCACGACAGGGACCGCCTACAATGAGCAGTTCTTC. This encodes CASSTTGTAYNEQFF.

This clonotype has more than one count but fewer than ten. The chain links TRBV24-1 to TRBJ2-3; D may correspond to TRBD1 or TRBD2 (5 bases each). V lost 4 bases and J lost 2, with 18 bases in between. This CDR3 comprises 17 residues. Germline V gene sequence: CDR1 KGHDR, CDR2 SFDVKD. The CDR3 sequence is CATSEGTGNRLTDTQYF. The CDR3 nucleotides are TGTGCCACCAGTGAAGGGACCGGGAACAGGCTCACAGATACGCAGTATTTT.

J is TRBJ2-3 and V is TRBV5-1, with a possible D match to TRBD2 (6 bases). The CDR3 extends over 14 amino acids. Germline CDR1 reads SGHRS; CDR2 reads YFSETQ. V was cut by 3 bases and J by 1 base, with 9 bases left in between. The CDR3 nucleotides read TGCGCCAGCAGCTCCCCTAGCGGCACAGATACGCAGTATTTT. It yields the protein CASSSPSGTDTQYF.

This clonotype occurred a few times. The chain's CDR3 is CAISESGGSSYEQYF. CDR3 DNA sequence: TGTGCCATCAGTGAGTCAGGGGGTAGCTCCTACGAGCAGTACTTC. The rearrangement links TRBV10-3 to TRBJ2-7, with a tentative D call TRBD1 (6 bases). V dropped 0 bases and J dropped 0 bases, with 9 bases sitting between them. Germline-derived CDR1 and CDR2 are ENHRY and SYGVKD. The CDR3 length is 15 residues.

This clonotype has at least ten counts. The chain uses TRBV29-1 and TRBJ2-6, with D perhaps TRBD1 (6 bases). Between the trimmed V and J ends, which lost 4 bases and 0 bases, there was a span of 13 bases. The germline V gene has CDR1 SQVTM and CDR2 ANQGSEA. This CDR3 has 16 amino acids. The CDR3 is CSVARDTDSGANVLTF. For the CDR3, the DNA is TGCAGCGTTGCCCGGGACACAGACTCTGGGGCCAACGTCCTGACTTTC.

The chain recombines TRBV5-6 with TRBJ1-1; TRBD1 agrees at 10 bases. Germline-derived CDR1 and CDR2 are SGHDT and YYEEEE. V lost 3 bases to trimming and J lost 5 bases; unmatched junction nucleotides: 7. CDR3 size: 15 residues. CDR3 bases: TGTGCCAGCAGCTCCCTGGGACAGGGGAAGACTGAAGCTTTCTTT. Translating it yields CASSSLGQGKTEAFF.

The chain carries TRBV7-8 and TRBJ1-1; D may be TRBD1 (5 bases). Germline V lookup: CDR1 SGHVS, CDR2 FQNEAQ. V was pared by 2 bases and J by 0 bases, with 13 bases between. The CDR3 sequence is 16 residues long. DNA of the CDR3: TGTGCCAGCAGCTTAAGTTCTGGGGCCTTGAACACTGAAGCTTTCTTT. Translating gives CASSLSSGALNTEAFF.

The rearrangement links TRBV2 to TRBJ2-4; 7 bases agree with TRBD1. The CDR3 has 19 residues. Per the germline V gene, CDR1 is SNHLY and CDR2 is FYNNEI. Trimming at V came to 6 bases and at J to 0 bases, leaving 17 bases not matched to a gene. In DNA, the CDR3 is TGTGCCAGCAGACTCTCCGGGGACAGAAAAATTTTAGCCAAAAACATTCAGTACTTC. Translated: CASRLSGDRKILAKNIQYF.

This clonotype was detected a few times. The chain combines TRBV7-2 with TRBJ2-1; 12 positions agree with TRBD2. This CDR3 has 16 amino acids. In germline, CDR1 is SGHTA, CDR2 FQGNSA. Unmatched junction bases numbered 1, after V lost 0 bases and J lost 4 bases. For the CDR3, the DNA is TGTGCCAGCAGCTTAGCGGGGACTAGCGGGTACAATGAGCAGTTCTTC. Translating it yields CASSLAGTSGYNEQFF.

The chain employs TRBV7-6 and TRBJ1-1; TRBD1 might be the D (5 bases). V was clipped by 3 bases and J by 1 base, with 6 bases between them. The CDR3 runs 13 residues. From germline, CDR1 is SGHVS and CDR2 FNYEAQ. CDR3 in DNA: TGTGCCAGCAGCTTGGGGACGAACACTGAAGCTTTCTTT. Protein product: CASSLGTNTEAFF.

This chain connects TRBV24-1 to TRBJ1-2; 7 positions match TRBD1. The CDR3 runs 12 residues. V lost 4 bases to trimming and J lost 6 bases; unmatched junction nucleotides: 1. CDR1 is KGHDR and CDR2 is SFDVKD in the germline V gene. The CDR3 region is CATSDRGNGYTF. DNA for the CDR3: TGTGCCACCAGTGACAGGGGGAATGGCTACACCTTC.

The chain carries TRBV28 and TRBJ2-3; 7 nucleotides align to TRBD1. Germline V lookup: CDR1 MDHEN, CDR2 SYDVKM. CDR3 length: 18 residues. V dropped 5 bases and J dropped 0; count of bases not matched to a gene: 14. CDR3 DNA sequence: TGTGCCAGCAGTCTACTCCGGGACAGAGTAACTAGCACAGATACGCAGTATTTT. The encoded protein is CASSLLRDRVTSTDTQYF.

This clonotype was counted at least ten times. DNA for the CDR3: TGTGCCAGCAGACCCGGACAGGTCTATGGCTACACCTTC. Protein: CASRPGQVYGYTF. The V and J genes are TRBV6-5 and TRBJ1-2; 7 nucleotides match TRBD1. This CDR3 is built from 13 residues. Germline CDR1 is MNHEY and CDR2 is SVGAGI. Trimming removed 6 bases from V and 4 bases from J; junction bases left unmatched: 5.

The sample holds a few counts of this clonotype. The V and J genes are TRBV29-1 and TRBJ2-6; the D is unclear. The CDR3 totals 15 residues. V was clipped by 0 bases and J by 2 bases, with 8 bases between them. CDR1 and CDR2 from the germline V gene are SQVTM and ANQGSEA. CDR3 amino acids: CSVEDTTAGANVLTF. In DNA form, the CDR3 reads TGCAGCGTTGAAGATACGACGGCTGGGGCCAACGTCCTGACTTTC. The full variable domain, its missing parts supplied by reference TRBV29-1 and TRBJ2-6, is SAVISQKPSRDICQRGTSLTIQCQVDSQVTMMFWYRQQPGQSLTLIATANQGSEATYESGFVIDKFPISRPNLTFSTLTVSNMSPEDSSIYLCSVEDTTAGANVLTFGAGSRLTVL.

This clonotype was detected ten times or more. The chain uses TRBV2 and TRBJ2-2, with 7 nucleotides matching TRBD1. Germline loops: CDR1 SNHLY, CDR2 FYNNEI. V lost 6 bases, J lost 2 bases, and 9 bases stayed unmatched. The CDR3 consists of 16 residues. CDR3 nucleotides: TGTGCCAGCAGGCTGGGGGACAGCGGTAACACCGGGGAGCTGTTTTTT. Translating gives CASRLGDSGNTGELFF.

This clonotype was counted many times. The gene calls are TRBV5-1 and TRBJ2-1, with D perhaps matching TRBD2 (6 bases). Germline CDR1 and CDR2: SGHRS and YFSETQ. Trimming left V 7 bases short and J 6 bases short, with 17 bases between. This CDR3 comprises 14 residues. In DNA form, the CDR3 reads TGCGCCAGCGACCTCTACGGAGGGGTCAATGAGCAGTTCTTC. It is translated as CASDLYGGVNEQFF.

The CDR3 loop reads CASTKTGLPQETQYF. The DNA of the CDR3 is TGTGCCAGCACAAAGACAGGGCTACCTCAAGAGACCCAGTACTTC. The chain is built from TRBV6-2 or TRBV6-3 and TRBJ2-5; 7 nucleotides align to TRBD1. The V segment lost 7 bases and the J segment 2 bases; nucleotides outside the gene matches: 10. The CDR3 extends over 15 amino acids. Germline values: CDR1 MNHEY, CDR2 SVGEGT.